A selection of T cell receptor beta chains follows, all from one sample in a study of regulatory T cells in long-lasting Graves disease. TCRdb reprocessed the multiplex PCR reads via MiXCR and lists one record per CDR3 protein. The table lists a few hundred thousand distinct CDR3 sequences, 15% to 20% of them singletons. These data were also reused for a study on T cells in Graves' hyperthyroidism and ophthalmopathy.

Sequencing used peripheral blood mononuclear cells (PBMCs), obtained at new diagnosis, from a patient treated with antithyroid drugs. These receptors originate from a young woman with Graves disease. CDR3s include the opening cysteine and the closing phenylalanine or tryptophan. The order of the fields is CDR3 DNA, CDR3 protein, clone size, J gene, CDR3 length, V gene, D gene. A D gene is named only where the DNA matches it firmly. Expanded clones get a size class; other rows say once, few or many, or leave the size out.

TGTGCCAGCAGATTGACAGGTTCGAGGTACACTGAAGCTTTCTTT	CASRLTGSRYTEAFF	many	TRBJ1-1	15	TRBV12-3/TRBV12-4	.
TGTGCCAGCAACGTAGAAGGAGGAGCCTACGAGCAGTACTTC	CASNVEGGAYEQYF	many	TRBJ2-7	14	TRBV25-1	.
TGTGCCAGCAGTTACCGGGACGGACATGGCTACACCTTC	CASSYRDGHGYTF	many	TRBJ1-2	13	TRBV6-2/TRBV6-3	.
TGTGCCAGTGGGTCCCCCGAGTATGACACTGAAGCTTTCTTT	CASGSPEYDTEAFF	.	TRBJ1-1	14	TRBV27	.
TGCGCCAGCAGCCCTGACAGGGAGTTCTATGGCTACACCTTC	CASSPDREFYGYTF	many	TRBJ1-2	14	TRBV10-1	TRBD1
TGTGCCAGTAGCATCAGCGGGGGCCTCTTTGAGCAGTACTTC	CASSISGGLFEQYF	few	TRBJ2-7	14	TRBV19	TRBD2
TGTGCCAGCTCACCGGGGGGGGCCCACTACGAGCAGTACTTC	CASSPGGAHYEQYF	many	TRBJ2-7	14	TRBV18	.
TGTGCCAGCAGCCTTGGGGGGGGGAGCTCCACAGATACGCAGTATTTT	CASSLGGGSSTDTQYF	.	TRBJ2-3	16	TRBV7-6	TRBD2
TGTGCCAGCGGAAACCTGGAGACCCAGTACTTC	CASGNLETQYF	.	TRBJ2-5	11	TRBV27	.
TGTGCCAGCAGCTTACAGGCGACAGGGGGGAGCACTGAAGCTTTCTTT	CASSLQATGGSTEAFF	many	TRBJ1-1	16	TRBV11-2	TRBD1
TGTGCCATCGCCCCTAGCGGGGGCAACACAGATACGCAGTATTTT	CAIAPSGGNTDTQYF	few	TRBJ2-3	15	TRBV10-3	TRBD2
TGTGCCAGCAGGGGGGGGTTTGAGCAGTTCTTC	CASRGGFEQFF	many	TRBJ2-1	11	TRBV2	TRBD2
TGTGCCAGCCGGAAACGTTGGGGTGATCCCAATGAGCAGTTCTTC	CASRKRWGDPNEQFF	many	TRBJ2-1	15	TRBV11-2	.
TGCAGTGCTGCCGGACAGCCGGACTATGGCTACACCTTC	CSAAGQPDYGYTF	.	TRBJ1-2	13	TRBV20-1	.
TGCAGTACTCAGGTGGGACAGGGACCCTACGAGCAGTACTTC	CSTQVGQGPYEQYF	many	TRBJ2-7	14	TRBV20-1	TRBD1
TGTGCCACCGAATCAGGGGGCGGGACCCCATACAATGAGCAGTTCTTC	CATESGGGTPYNEQFF	many	TRBJ2-1	16	TRBV24-1	TRBD1
TGTGCCAGCAGTTTGATGAGCGGGGGGCGCGAGCAGTACTTC	CASSLMSGGREQYF	many	TRBJ2-7	14	TRBV28	TRBD2
TGCGCCAGCGCCGCCGAGGCTAGCGGGACCGAGCAGTACTTC	CASAAEASGTEQYF	few	TRBJ2-7	14	TRBV4-1	TRBD2
TGTGCCATCAGTGAGCGGGGGACAGGGGGCCGCGAGCAGTACTTC	CAISERGTGGREQYF	many	TRBJ2-7	15	TRBV10-3	TRBD1
TGTGCCAGCGCGACTAGCGGCTCCTACAATGAGCAGTTCTTC	CASATSGSYNEQFF	few	TRBJ2-1	14	TRBV6-1	TRBD2
TGCAGTGCCCCCGGGACAGGGATTCGGGGAAGCTCTGGAAACACCATATATTTT	CSAPGTGIRGSSGNTIYF	few	TRBJ1-3	18	TRBV20-1	TRBD1
TGTGCCAGTAGTATTGAAGCAGGGGGCAATGAGCAGTTCTTC	CASSIEAGGNEQFF	few	TRBJ2-1	14	TRBV19	TRBD1
TGCAGCGGGGGGCCAGGGAGAGAGACCCAGTACTTC	CSGGPGRETQYF	many	TRBJ2-5	12	TRBV29-1	.
TGTGCCAGCAGCCAAGATCCAGGTCCCTCTGGAAACACCATATATTTT	CASSQDPGPSGNTIYF	.	TRBJ1-3	16	TRBV4-2	.
TGTGCCAGCAGACCCTACCCCGCTAGCGGGGGCCACCCCTCTCGGAATGAGCAGTTCTTC	CASRPYPASGGHPSRNEQFF	.	TRBJ2-1	20	TRBV7-2	TRBD2
TGTGCCAGCAGATACCGGACAACCAGCACAGATACGCAGTATTTT	CASRYRTTSTDTQYF	many	TRBJ2-3	15	TRBV28	.
TGTGCCAGCAGCCCCACAGGGACTAATCAGCCCCAGCATTTT	CASSPTGTNQPQHF	.	TRBJ1-5	14	TRBV6-1	.
TGTGCCAGCAGTGAAGCCGGCCTGGGGGCAGGAAAACTGTTTTTT	CASSEAGLGAGKLFF	many	TRBJ1-4	15	TRBV6-1	.
TGCGCCAGCAGCTACCTAGGGACTAGCGGCTACGAGCAGTACTTC	CASSYLGTSGYEQYF	.	TRBJ2-7	15	TRBV5-1	TRBD2
TGCGCCAGCAGCCAGGGACAGGGGGATGAGCAGTTCTTC	CASSQGQGDEQFF	many	TRBJ2-1	13	TRBV4-1	TRBD1